These 20 T cell receptor beta chains share one sample of origin, sequenced in a study of blood T cells in healthy people across ages. The authors ran a second PCR of about 7 to 11 cycles using a sample-barcoded 5' primer and a J-beta primer mix. TCRdb re-called the 5' RACE reads with MiXCR, one entry per CDR3 protein. The data contain approximately 810,000 distinct CDR3 sequences, about 30% of them singletons. Sequenced input: blood. The origin of the receptors is an elderly woman in good health.

As for this clonotype: A read error is possible here, since a much larger clone lies one base away. The chain joins TRBV5-6 to TRBJ2-5; possible D gene TRBD1, 8 bases. This CDR3 region has 17 residues. Germline CDR1 and CDR2: SGHDT and YYEEEE. V was trimmed by 4 bases and J by 9 bases, leaving 28 bases between them. The CDR3 is CASSLLGTGSAGEAQYF. CDR3 in DNA: TGTGCCAGCAGCCTACTTGGGACAGGCTCGGCGGGGGAGGCCCAGTACTTC.

The V gene is TRBV9, the J gene TRBJ2-3; no clear D. Germline loops: CDR1 SGDLS, CDR2 YYNGEE. Trimming left V 2 bases short and J 3 bases short, with 10 bases between. CDR3 size: 14 residues. The CDR3 DNA reads as TGTGCCAGCAGCGTCAGGAGTTTGACAGATACGCAGTATTTT. Translation gives CASSVRSLTDTQYF.

This clonotype was recorded many times. This sequence joins TRBV10-3 and TRBJ2-7; D gene unclear. The CDR3 has 12 amino acids. The germline CDR1 and CDR2 sequences are ENHRY and SYGVKD. V was trimmed by 8 bases and J by 6 bases, leaving 14 bases between them. CDR3 DNA: TGTGCCATCGCAAGGGTAACGGTCGAGCAGTACTTC. This translates into CAIARVTVEQYF.

The sample holds a few counts of this clonotype. The V call is TRBV20-1, the J call TRBJ1-2; D not resolved. Germline V gives CDR1 DFQATT, CDR2 SNEGSKA (reference sequence). The CDR3 is 12 residues long. Trimming took off 7 bases at V and 8 bases at J, with 17 bases between the two ends. The CDR3 loop reads CSVNREPRGYTF. In DNA form, the CDR3 reads TGCAGTGTTAACCGGGAACCGAGGGGCTACACCTTC.

This clonotype was recorded a few times. The V gene is TRBV24-1, the J gene TRBJ2-1; TRBD2 matches at 7 bases. The V and J ends lost 0 bases and 4 bases, in that order; junction bases with no gene match: 2. CDR1 and CDR2 from the germline V gene are KGHDR and SFDVKD. CDR3 length: 15 amino acids. The CDR3 loop is CATSDLGGGYNEQFF. In DNA, the CDR3 is TGTGCCACCAGTGATTTGGGGGGGGGATACAATGAGCAGTTCTTC.

A remark on this clonotype: This could be a read error, since a much larger clone is one nucleotide away. V usage is TRBV3-1 and J usage is TRBJ1-5; D perhaps matches TRBD1 (5 bases). This CDR3 comprises 14 residues. Germline V gives CDR1 LGHDT, CDR2 YNNKEL (reference sequence). CDR3 bases: TGTGCCAGCAGCCAGGCAGGGAGCAATCAGTCCCAGCATTTT. Translation gives CASSQAGSNQSQHF.

This clonotype was seen more than once but under ten times. The chain combines TRBV2 with TRBJ1-1; D is uncertain. Germline loops: CDR1 SNHLY, CDR2 FYNNEI. V lost 3 bases and J lost 1, with 6 bases in between. CDR3 size: 13 residues. The DNA for the CDR3 is TGTGCCAGCAGTGATAACAGGAACACTGAAGCTTTCTTT. This codes for CASSDNRNTEAFF.

This clonotype has a single count. The genes are TRBV4-1 and TRBJ1-2; D call uncertain. The CDR3 sequence is 13 residues long. V lost 4 bases to trimming and J lost 8 bases, with 14 bases between them. Germline V gives CDR1 MGHRA, CDR2 YSYEKL. This CDR3 reads CASSRSGDAGYTF. The CDR3 DNA sequence: TGCGCCAGCAGCCGATCCGGGGATGCCGGCTACACCTTC.

This clonotype was detected ten times or more. The chain has TRBV29-1 and TRBJ1-2; 10 bases agree with TRBD1. The CDR3 runs 12 residues. Trimming removed 7 bases from V and 5 bases from J; junction bases left unmatched: 4. The germline gives CDR1 SQVTM, CDR2 ANQGSEA. Written as DNA, the CDR3 is TGCAGCGCAGGGGGACAGGGGTATGGCTACACCTTC. Protein sequence: CSAGGQGYGYTF.

The chain links TRBV27 to TRBJ2-1; D possibly corresponds to TRBD2 (7 bases). Trimming cost V 0 bases and J 0 bases, with 15 bases left between them. Germline CDR1 MNHEY, CDR2 SMNVEV (reference sequence). The CDR3 runs to 18 residues. CDR3 amino acids: CASSLSRTRGVSYNEQFF. CDR3 DNA sequence: TGTGCCAGCAGTTTATCCCGGACTAGGGGGGTCTCCTACAATGAGCAGTTCTTC.

This chain connects TRBV7-9 to TRBJ2-1, with D maybe TRBD2 (6 bases). Germline CDR1 SEHNR, CDR2 FQNEAQ (reference sequence). V was pared by 6 bases and J by 6 bases, with 18 bases between. The CDR3 spans 15 residues. Here the CDR3 reads CASSVGLASLNEQFF. DNA for the CDR3: TGTGCCAGCAGTGTCGGGCTAGCGTCCCTCAATGAGCAGTTCTTC.

In its sample, this clonotype was seen a few times. The rearrangement links TRBV20-1 to TRBJ1-4; D is ambiguous. CDR1 and CDR2 from the germline V gene are DFQATT and SNEGSKA (reference sequence). V was trimmed by 1 base and J by 7 bases, leaving 10 bases between them. CDR3 length equals 13 residues. CDR3 residues: CSARATGSEKLFF. The CDR3 bases are TGCAGTGCTAGAGCCACGGGTTCTGAAAAACTGTTTTTT.

This clonotype was found a few times. This may arise from a read error, as a much more abundant clone is one base away. The V and J genes are TRBV20-1 and TRBJ2-7; TRBD2 agrees at 7 bases. The CDR3 contains 13 residues. Germline V lookup: CDR1 DFQATT, CDR2 SNEGSKA (reference sequence). CDR3 loop: CSARAGFSYEQYF. The CDR3 region has the DNA TGCAGTGCGAGAGCGGGATTCTCCTACGAGCAGTACTTC.

This clonotype was seen repeatedly, ten times or more. V gene TRBV9 combines with J gene TRBJ2-1, with 13 bases that match TRBD2. Germline V gene sequence: CDR1 SGDLS, CDR2 YYNGEE. The ends lost 2 bases at V and 7 bases at J; junction bases unmatched: 9. The CDR3 sequence is 17 residues long. The CDR3, as DNA: TGTGCCAGCAGCGTCCAAGCAACTAGCGGGGGGGCGAATGAGCAGTTCTTC. Its protein is CASSVQATSGGANEQFF.

In its sample, this clonotype was seen a few times. The chain recombines TRBV12-3 or TRBV12-4 with TRBJ2-3; D might be TRBD2 (7 bases). Trimming removed 3 bases from V and 1 base from J, with 14 bases in between. This CDR3 has 16 amino acids. CDR3 sequence (DNA): TGTGCCAGCAGTTTTTGGGGGGGGCGGGGCACAGATACGCAGTATTTT. It is translated as CASSFWGGRGTDTQYF.

As regards this clonotype: A much larger clone differs from this one at a single base, so this may be a read error. J is TRBJ1-2 and V is TRBV7-2; the match to TRBD1 covers 7 bases. Unmatched junction bases numbered 12, after V lost 7 bases and J lost 4 bases. There are 15 residues in the CDR3. Per germline, CDR1 SGHTA and CDR2 FQGNSA. This CDR3 is CASIQLRGRTYGYTF. The DNA of the CDR3 is TGTGCCAGCATCCAGCTCAGGGGGAGGACCTATGGCTACACCTTC. The complete variable domain, with remaining parts taken from reference TRBV7-2 and TRBJ1-2, reads GAGVSQSPSNKVTEKGKDVELRCDPISGHTALYWYRQSLGQGLEFLIYFQGNSAPDKSGLPSDRFSAERTGGSVSTLTIQRTQQEDSAVYLCASIQLRGRTYGYTFGSGTRLTVV.

This clonotype appeared many times. This chain uses TRBV12-3 or TRBV12-4 with TRBJ2-3; D might be TRBD1 (5 bases). Trimming removed 3 bases at V and 1 base at J, with 8 bases between. The CDR3 runs 14 residues. The CDR3 nucleotides are TGTGCCAGCAGTTTCAGGGCCCGCACAGATACGCAGTATTTT. Translation: CASSFRARTDTQYF.

This clonotype showed up many times. The chain employs TRBV7-2 and TRBJ2-3; a weak D match, TRBD2 (7 bases). Germline V CDR1 and CDR2: SGHTA, FQGNSA. With 2 bases removed from V and 5 bases from J, the gap between germline ends came to 17 bases. This CDR3 has 16 residues. The CDR3 loop is CASSLRGGAVRDTQYF. CDR3 nucleotide sequence: TGTGCCAGCAGCTTAAGGGGGGGGGCCGTTAGAGATACGCAGTATTTT.

This clonotype occurred many times. The chain links TRBV2 to TRBJ1-2; D gene unclear. Germline CDR1 reads SNHLY; CDR2 reads FYNNEI. The CDR3 sequence is 16 residues long. The germline V and J ends were trimmed by 1 base and 5 bases, with 17 bases remaining between them. The CDR3 spells CASSEGSGGQAYGYTF. The CDR3 region has the DNA TGTGCCAGCAGTGAAGGGTCTGGAGGGCAGGCGTATGGCTACACCTTC.

This clonotype was observed a few times. The J gene is TRBJ2-7, the V gene TRBV12-3 or TRBV12-4; no clear D. The length of the CDR3 is 11 residues. With 7 bases removed from V and 7 bases from J, the gap between germline ends came to 11 bases. The CDR3 DNA reads TGTGCCAGCACCGAGACATTTGAGCAGTACTTC. Protein product: CASTETFEQYF.